The 2 T cell receptor beta chains below all came from one sample that was sequenced in a study of cytomegalovirus exposure and HLA in healthy donors. PCR amplification relied on 60 Vbeta primers (plus 13 Jbeta primers). Generated by immunoSEQ multiplex PCR, the TCRdb table keeps only in-frame clones and is missing some. The profile shows about 210,000 clones, about 90% of them singletons. Sequencing was performed on PBMCs. The receptors were sampled from a boy aged 2-9 years in good health and CMV-seronegative.

This chain joins TRBV27 and TRBJ2-1; D gene uncertain. The V gene's germline CDR1 is MNHEY and CDR2 SMNVEV (reference sequence). This CDR3 is built from 16 residues. Trimming cost V 4 bases and J 5 bases, with 18 bases left between them. CDR3 DNA sequence: TGTGCCAGCAGTTACAGTTCATTGATAGTTAACAATGAGCAGTTCTTC. Translated, it gives CASSYSSLIVNNEQFF.

The chain is built from TRBV27 and TRBJ2-3; 10 bases map to TRBD2. The length of the CDR3 is 13 residues. Germline CDR1 MNHEY, CDR2 SMNVEV (reference sequence). Trimming cost V 3 bases and J 11 bases; bases outside gene matches: 5. CDR3 protein: CASSFGSGRKQYF. The CDR3 region has the DNA TGTGCCAGCAGTTTCGGTAGCGGGAGGAAGCAGTATTTT.